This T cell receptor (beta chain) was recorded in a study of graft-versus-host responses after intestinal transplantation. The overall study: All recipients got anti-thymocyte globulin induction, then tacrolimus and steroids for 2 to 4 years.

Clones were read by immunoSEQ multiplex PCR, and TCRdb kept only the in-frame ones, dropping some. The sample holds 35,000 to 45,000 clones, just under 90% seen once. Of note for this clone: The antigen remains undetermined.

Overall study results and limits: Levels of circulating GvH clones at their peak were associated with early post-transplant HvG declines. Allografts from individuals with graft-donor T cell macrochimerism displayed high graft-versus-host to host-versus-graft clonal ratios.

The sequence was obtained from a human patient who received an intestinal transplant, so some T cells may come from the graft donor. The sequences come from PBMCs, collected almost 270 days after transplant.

CDR3 amino acids: CASSLFDTNNEKLFF. CDR3 coding DNA: TGCGCCAGCAGCCTCTTCGACACTAATAATGAAAAACTGTTTTTT. The chain employs TRBV4-1 and TRBJ1-4, with D uncertain. Germline V gene data show CDR1 as MGHRA and CDR2 as YSYEKL. V was trimmed by 4 bases and J by 4 bases, leaving 13 bases between them. This CDR3 is 15 amino acids long.